This T cell receptor beta chain is from a study of graft-versus-host responses after intestinal transplantation. With V trimmed by 4 bases and J by 7 bases, 5 bases remained unmatched. Looked up from germline, CDR1 is MGHRA and CDR2 is YSYEKL. This CDR3 is built from 13 residues. A note on this clone: Its antigen is unidentified.

Profiling relied on immunoSEQ multiplex PCR, and the TCRdb table lists in-frame clones only, not all of them. The sample consists of around 88,000 clones, roughly four fifths of them appearing once. The chain uses TRBV4-1 and TRBJ1-1; 8 bases fit TRBD1. The receptor was isolated from a human donor who received an intestinal transplant. This specimen consisted of unstimulated CD8+ T cells sorted from spleen or lymph node cells, obtained before intestinal transplant. The CDR3 DNA reads TGCGCCAGCAGCCTTCCGGGACAGGTTGAAGCTTTCTTT. Translated: CASSLPGQVEAFF.